A selection of T cell receptor beta chains follows, all from one sample in a study of blood T cell repertoires in COVID-19. Assay: immunoSEQ multiplex PCR; the TCRdb copy retains only in-frame clones and omits some. The table has approximately 200,000 clones, roughly 85% seen once; the top ten hold 15% to 20%. Sequencing used PBMCs or T cells enriched from blood (not recorded which). The receptors come from a man aged 40-49 years who had recovered from COVID-19. Both conserved end residues are part of each CDR3. A D gene is named only where the DNA matches it firmly. Where a row states a size, it is once, few, many or the class of an expanded clone; other rows omit it.

abundance	d_gene	v_gene	j_gene	CDR3aa	CDR3nt
NA	TRBD1	TRBV6-2/TRBV6-3	TRBJ2-7	CASSYITRGRNYEQYF	TGTGCCAGCAGTTATATAACAAGGGGGCGAAACTACGAGCAGTACTTC
NA	NA	TRBV19	TRBJ1-6	CASLDSSYNSPLHF	TGTGCCAGTCTTGATAGCTCCTATAATTCACCCCTCCACTTT
NA	TRBD2	TRBV5-1	TRBJ2-7	CASSSGTTSTYEQYF	TGCGCCAGCAGCTCCGGGACTACTTCAACCTACGAGCAGTACTTC
NA	TRBD2	TRBV5-1	TRBJ2-7	CASSLGLAGVSYEQYF	TGCGCCAGCAGCTTGGGTTTAGCGGGAGTGTCCTACGAGCAGTACTTC
NA	TRBD1	TRBV12-5	TRBJ1-2	CASGPKQGLGYGYTF	TGTGCTAGTGGCCCGAAACAGGGGTTGGGCTATGGCTACACCTTC
NA	TRBD1	TRBV3-1/TRBV3-2	TRBJ2-5	CASRGDRVRETQYF	TGTGCCAGCAGAGGCGACAGGGTAAGGGAGACCCAGTACTTC
NA	TRBD2	TRBV18	TRBJ2-7	CASSPHPSGFSYEQYF	TGTGCCAGCTCACCACATCCTAGCGGTTTCTCCTACGAGCAGTACTTC
NA	TRBD2	TRBV4-1	TRBJ2-7	CASSRQQGVAGAYEQYF	TGCGCCAGCAGCCGCCAGCAGGGGGTAGCGGGAGCCTACGAGCAGTACTTC
once	NA	TRBV28	TRBJ2-1	CASSRAGSGPGQFF	TGTGCCAGCAGCCGGGCGGGTAGCGGCCCGGGGCAGTTCTTC
NA	TRBD2	TRBV4-2	TRBJ2-1	CASSHEITSGSYNEQFF	TGTGCCAGCAGCCACGAAATTACTAGCGGGAGTTACAATGAGCAGTTCTTC
NA	TRBD2	TRBV24-1	TRBJ2-7	CATSSGGGYEQYF	TGTGCCACCAGTTCGGGAGGGGGCTACGAGCAGTACTTC
few	NA	TRBV21-1	TRBJ1-1	CASSKEAGGLAEAFF	TGTGCCAGCAGCAAAGAGGCAGGGGGTCTCGCTGAAGCTTTCTTT
NA	NA	TRBV28	TRBJ1-1	CASSPWGVGGGTEAFF	TGTGCCAGCTCCCCGTGGGGCGTCGGCGGTGGCACTGAAGCTTTCTTT
NA	TRBD2	TRBV4-1	TRBJ2-2	CASSPRTSGRSNTGELFF	TGCGCCAGCAGCCCCCGGACTAGCGGGAGGTCGAACACCGGGGAGCTGTTTTTT
NA	TRBD2	TRBV27	TRBJ2-7	CASSLIYGGGSGEQYF	TGTGCCAGCAGTTTAATTTATGGAGGCGGGAGTGGCGAGCAGTACTTC
NA	TRBD1	TRBV9	TRBJ2-1	CASSVEGQNHNEQFF	TGTGCCAGCAGCGTAGAGGGACAGAACCACAATGAGCAGTTCTTC
NA	TRBD1	TRBV18	TRBJ2-7	CASSPMTGTYEQYF	TGTGCCAGCTCACCAATGACAGGGACCTACGAGCAGTACTTC
NA	NA	TRBV27	TRBJ2-7	CASSLSLTPAYEQYF	TGTGCCAGCAGTTTATCGCTGACTCCAGCCTACGAGCAGTACTTC
few	TRBD2	TRBV19	TRBJ2-1	CASSALAGEQFF	TGTGCCAGTAGTGCGCTAGCGGGTGAGCAGTTCTTC
few	TRBD1	TRBV5-6	TRBJ1-2	CASSLGTGRTNYGYTF	TGTGCCAGCAGCTTGGGGACAGGGAGGACTAACTATGGCTACACCTTC
NA	NA	TRBV4-3	TRBJ2-1	CASSQSWGSVEGEQFF	TGCGCCAGCAGCCAAAGTTGGGGTAGCGTGGAAGGTGAGCAGTTCTTC
NA	TRBD2	TRBV28	TRBJ2-2	CASSLRLAGPGELFF	TGTGCCAGCAGTCTCCGACTAGCGGGCCCCGGGGAGCTGTTTTTT
NA	NA	TRBV7-3	TRBJ2-1	CASSAAGANSYNEQFF	TGTGCCAGCAGCGCCGCTGGGGCCAACTCCTACAATGAGCAGTTCTTC
NA	NA	TRBV6-5	TRBJ2-7	CASRTGSLEQYF	TGTGCCAGCAGGACAGGTTCCCTCGAGCAGTACTTC
NA	NA	TRBV6-2/TRBV6-3	TRBJ2-2	CASSYQLAAGSTGELFF	TGTGCCAGCAGTTACCAGTTGGCCGCGGGGAGCACCGGGGAGCTGTTTTTT
few	TRBD1	TRBV5-1	TRBJ1-2	CASSIPGGIGYTF	TGCGCCAGCAGCATCCCAGGGGGAATTGGCTACACCTTC
NA	TRBD2	TRBV9	TRBJ2-2	CASSVSLAGDLGELFF	TGTGCCAGCAGCGTGAGCCTAGCGGGAGACCTCGGGGAGCTGTTTTTT
NA	TRBD2	TRBV5-1	TRBJ2-1	CASSLVILADYNEQFF	TGCGCCAGCAGCTTGGTTATCCTAGCGGACTACAATGAGCAGTTCTTC
NA	NA	TRBV13	TRBJ1-1	CASSLGGADTEAFF	TGTGCCAGCAGCCTGGGGGGGGCGGACACTGAAGCTTTCTTT
NA	NA	TRBV21-1	TRBJ1-5	CASSKPRGSNQPQHF	TGTGCCAGCAGCAAACCCAGGGGTAGCAATCAGCCCCAGCATTTT
NA	TRBD2	TRBV30	TRBJ2-3	CALQPGLAATDTQYF	TGTGCCTTACAACCGGGACTAGCGGCAACAGATACGCAGTATTTT
NA	NA	TRBV6-2/TRBV6-3	TRBJ2-7	CASSSIGAKVPYEQYF	TGTGCCAGCAGTTCGATAGGGGCGAAGGTCCCCTACGAGCAGTACTTC
NA	TRBD2	TRBV30	TRBJ2-7	CAWSVLAAPGRQYF	TGTGCCTGGAGTGTACTAGCGGCCCCCGGAAGGCAGTACTTC
NA	NA	TRBV28	TRBJ1-6	CASGQESPLHF	TGTGCCAGCGGTCAAGAGTCACCCCTCCACTTT
few	TRBD2	TRBV5-8	TRBJ2-1	CASRGTSYNEQFF	TGTGCCAGCAGGGGGACTAGCTACAATGAGCAGTTCTTC
NA	NA	TRBV7-2	TRBJ1-5	CASSIGVLGQPQHF	TGTGCCAGCAGCATCGGAGTGTTGGGTCAGCCCCAGCATTTT
NA	TRBD1	TRBV4-1	TRBJ1-2	CASSQGTGAYGYTF	TGCGCCAGCAGCCAGGGGACAGGAGCCTATGGCTACACCTTC
NA	NA	TRBV18	TRBJ1-5	CASSHTQTPAEEQPQHF	TGTGCCAGCTCACACACTCAGACTCCTGCTGAAGAACAGCCCCAGCATTTT
NA	TRBD1	TRBV4-2	TRBJ1-5	CASSQEGAGGQPQHF	TGTGCCAGCAGCCAAGAAGGCGCAGGGGGTCAGCCCCAGCATTTT
NA	NA	TRBV28	TRBJ2-1	CASIQGGEGGDEQFF	TGTGCCAGCATCCAAGGAGGAGAAGGAGGCGATGAGCAGTTCTTC
once	NA	TRBV6-2/TRBV6-3	TRBJ1-6	CASSYSADNSPLHF	TGTGCCAGCAGTTACTCGGCAGATAATTCACCCCTCCACTTT
NA	NA	TRBV5-1	TRBJ1-4	CASARDGANEKLFF	TGCGCCAGCGCCCGGGATGGGGCTAATGAAAAACTGTTTTTT
NA	NA	TRBV30	TRBJ2-3	CAWSVQWGAGDTQYF	TGTGCCTGGAGTGTACAATGGGGTGCGGGGGATACGCAGTATTTT
NA	NA	TRBV20-1	TRBJ2-1	CSASPTHSAADYEQFF	TGCAGTGCTAGTCCGACTCATAGCGCGGCGGACTATGAGCAGTTCTTC
NA	NA	TRBV19	TRBJ1-2	CASSIGTQNYGYTF	TGTGCCAGTAGTATAGGAACCCAGAACTATGGCTACACCTTC
NA	TRBD1	TRBV24-1	TRBJ1-2	CATSDLTGGGYTF	TGTGCCACCAGTGATTTGACAGGGGGCGGCTACACCTTC
NA	NA	TRBV20-1	TRBJ1-2	CSASVAGQNYGYTF	TGCAGTGCTAGTGTGGCGGGCCAGAACTATGGCTACACCTTC
NA	TRBD1	TRBV10-1	TRBJ1-2	CASETTGNYGYTF	TGCGCCAGCGAAACGACAGGGAACTATGGCTACACCTTC
once	NA	TRBV5-1	TRBJ1-2	CASSLGGSGGYTF	TGCGCCAGCAGCTTGGGAGGTTCCGGGGGCTACACCTTC